The 10 T cell receptor beta chains presented below share a single source sample, sequenced in a study of CXCR3-negative and CXCR3-positive naive CD8 T cells. The study made its TRB cDNA libraries by 5' RACE, adding UMI labels. Each CDR3 protein gets one entry in TCRdb, which reprocessed the 5' RACE reads and gives no DNA. The sample table includes tens of thousands of distinct CDR3 sequences. Sequencing was performed on naive CXCR3- CD8+ T cells from blood. Specified subset: CD45RO-CCR7+CD27+CD95- naive CD8+ T cells lacking CXCR3 (TNR3-). These receptors were taken from a human donor in good health. Some clones in this sample may be carry-over from other donors' samples.

The chain recombines TRBV7-6 with TRBJ2-5; lacking DNA, the TRBD1 call made by TCRdb goes unchecked. This CDR3 contains 17 residues. The germline CDR1 and CDR2 sequences are SGHVS and FNYEAQ. The CDR3 loop is CASSLRGGGHTQETQYF.

Considering frequency, this clonotype is medium-sized. The J gene is TRBJ2-5, the V gene TRBV29-1; TCRdb's D call of TRBD2 is untestable without DNA. The CDR3 contains 15 residues. Germline V lookup: CDR1 SQVTM, CDR2 ANQGSEA. The CDR3 reads CSVEGLAGWGETQYF.

This chain connects TRBV27 to TRBJ2-7; TCRdb's D call, TRBD1, is unchecked because there is no DNA. The CDR3 sequence is 12 residues long. Germline lookup yields CDR1 MNHEY and CDR2 SMNVEV (reference sequence). CDR3 sequence: CASSSPGNEQYF.

This chain connects TRBV14 to TRBJ2-5; TCRdb outputs TRBD1, but without DNA this stays unchecked. Germline V CDR1 and CDR2: SGHDN, FVKESK. The CDR3 is made up of 16 amino acids. CDR3 residues: CASSQGTGTYQETQYF.

V usage is TRBV20-1 and J usage is TRBJ2-1. The CDR3 extends over 13 amino acids. CDR1 and CDR2 from the germline V gene are DFQATT and SNEGSKA (reference sequence). The CDR3 sequence is CSATTSSYNEQFF.

The chain employs TRBV29-1 and TRBJ2-1; TCRdb reports TRBD2, a call that lacks DNA to check it against. The CDR3 contains 12 residues. Per the germline V gene, CDR1 is SQVTM and CDR2 is ANQGSEA. CDR3 sequence reads: CSVEGAGLEQLF.

The chain employs TRBV29-1 and TRBJ2-7; TCRdb proposes TRBD1, but this gene call is untestable without DNA. Germline V gene sequence: CDR1 SQVTM, CDR2 ANQGSEA. The CDR3 sequence is 12 residues long. The CDR3 sequence is CSVRDRTYEQYF.

The chain combines TRBV4-3 with TRBJ2-7. This CDR3 spans 13 amino acids. Germline CDR1 LGHNA, CDR2 YSLEER. The CDR3 protein is CASSEFKMGEQYF.

The chain uses TRBV29-1 and TRBJ2-7. The CDR3 contains 12 residues. The germline V gene encodes CDR1 SQVTM and CDR2 ANQGSEA. The CDR3 reads CSVEDQSSRQYF.

This clonotype shows up as medium-sized (0.01 to 0.1%) by frequency. The chain uses TRBV20-1 and TRBJ2-7. The CDR3 totals 13 residues. Per the germline V gene, CDR1 is DFQATT and CDR2 is SNEGSKA (reference sequence). CDR3 protein: CSASGTSSYEQYF.